The 10 T cell receptor beta chains reported below all come from one sample, sequenced in a study of T-cell reconstitution after alpha-beta-depleted transplantation in children. Researchers prepared the TCRbeta library using unique molecular identifiers, the study reports. MiXCR, run by TCRdb on the PCR reads, gives a single entry per CDR3 protein. Counted here are a few hundred thousand distinct CDR3 sequences, 20% to 30% occurring once; the ten biggest clones make up 30% to 45%. The sequencing here drew on PBMCs, taken before TCRalphabeta/CD19-depleted stem cell transplant. The receptors were sampled from a boy under two years old with Wiskott-Aldrich syndrome, due to receive a stem cell transplant.

This chain links TRBV7-3 with TRBJ2-1, with 10 bases identical to TRBD2. The germline CDR1 and CDR2 sequences are SGHTA and FQGTGA. The V segment lost 6 bases and the J segment 9 bases; nucleotides outside the gene matches: 11. There are 15 residues in the CDR3. In DNA form, the CDR3 reads TGTGCCAGCAGGTCAAGAGCTAGCGGGAGCCTTGAGCAGTTCTTC. It codes for CASRSRASGSLEQFF.

V usage is TRBV11-2 and J usage is TRBJ1-1; a possible D gene is TRBD1 (6 bases). From germline, CDR1 is SGHAT and CDR2 FQNNGV. The CDR3 covers 16 residues. V shed 5 bases and J shed 5 bases, with 21 bases lying between them. The DNA of the CDR3 is TGTGCCAGCAGCCCAAACCCGGCCCAGGGGAGTACTGAAGCTTTCTTT. Amino acids: CASSPNPAQGSTEAFF.

The rearrangement links TRBV20-1 to TRBJ2-2, with 8 positions matching TRBD1. Germline values: CDR1 DFQATT, CDR2 SNEGSKA (reference sequence). Trimming at V came to 3 bases and at J to 5 bases, leaving 5 bases not matched to a gene. This CDR3 is 14 amino acids long. The CDR3 DNA reads TGCAGTGCTAGGGACAGGGCAAGGACCGGGGAGCTGTTTTTT. Its translation is CSARDRARTGELFF.

V usage is TRBV20-1 and J usage is TRBJ1-2, with D unclear. The V end lost 5 bases, the J end lost 4 bases, and 11 bases lay between the germline ends. The CDR3 totals 12 residues. CDR1 is DFQATT, CDR2 SNEGSKA, per germline (reference sequence). The CDR3 DNA follows: TGCAGTGCTGGTGCGCTAGGCTATGGCTACACCTTC. Amino acids: CSAGALGYGYTF.

This clonotype has more than one count but fewer than ten. J is TRBJ2-2 and V is TRBV7-8; possibly TRBD2 for D (5 bases). V lost 5 bases, J lost 4 bases, and 11 bases lay in between. This CDR3 contains 14 residues. Germline values: CDR1 SGHVS, CDR2 FQNEAQ. The CDR3 is CASSARDLTGELFF. The DNA for the CDR3 is TGTGCCAGCAGCGCCCGGGATCTCACCGGGGAGCTGTTTTTT.

This clonotype has only a few counts. The rearrangement uses TRBV7-6 and TRBJ1-2; D remains unclear. The CDR3 totals 13 residues. V lost 0 bases to trimming and J lost 2 bases, with 4 bases between them. The germline V gene encodes CDR1 SGHVS and CDR2 FNYEAQ. In nucleotides, the CDR3 is TGTGCCAGCAGCTTAGCAGAGAACTATGGCTACACCTTC. This sequence encodes CASSLAENYGYTF. The full variable domain, completed using reference TRBV7-6 and TRBJ1-2, is GAGVSQSPRYKVTKRGQDVALRCDPISGHVSLYWYRQALGQGPEFLTYFNYEAQQDKSGLPNDRFSAERPEGSISTLTIQRTEQRDSAMYRCASSLAENYGYTFGSGTRLTVV.

This clonotype was counted a few times. The rearrangement uses TRBV10-3 and TRBJ2-1; 11 nucleotides agree with TRBD2. J was trimmed by 10 bases and V by 4 bases; bases with no gene match: 12. In germline, CDR1 is ENHRY, CDR2 SYGVKD. This CDR3 has 16 residues. The CDR3 sequence: CAISGSGTSGILEQFF. The CDR3, as DNA: TGTGCCATCAGTGGCTCCGGGACTAGCGGCATTTTGGAGCAGTTCTTC.

The J gene is TRBJ1-3, the V gene TRBV30; perhaps TRBD1 as D (5 bases). Trimming removed 5 bases from V and 4 bases from J, with 12 bases in between. Germline-derived CDR1 and CDR2 are GTSNPN and SVGIG (reference sequence). The CDR3 has 13 amino acids. In nucleotides, the CDR3 is TGTGCCTGGGGACATCTGTTGGGAAACACCATATATTTT. Its protein product is CAWGHLLGNTIYF.

This chain links TRBV24-1 with TRBJ2-1, with D possibly matching TRBD2 (5 bases). Trimming shortened V by 2 bases and J by 5 bases, and 9 bases separated the two germline ends. The CDR3 is 14 amino acids. From germline, CDR1 is KGHDR and CDR2 SFDVKD. The DNA of the CDR3 is TGTGCCACCAGTGATTACCTAGCAGACAATGAGCAGTTCTTC. The encoded protein is CATSDYLADNEQFF.

V usage is TRBV6-5 and J usage is TRBJ1-1; no definite D call. CDR1 is MNHEY, CDR2 SVGAGI, per germline. The CDR3 has 12 amino acids. Trimming stripped 6 bases from V and 5 bases from J, with 10 bases between. The CDR3 loop is CASSHYETEAFF. DNA of the CDR3: TGTGCCAGCAGCCACTACGAAACTGAAGCTTTCTTT.